This T cell receptor beta chain was documented in a study of T cell clones after liver transplantation. Background on the study: HCV positivity affected three of eight recipients; the rest lacked autoimmune or viral indications.

Study results and caveats: Rather than being deleted, graft donor-reactive T cells may have moved into the graft.

Points on this clone: Its specificity is unknown.

Trimming pared 5 bases from V and 2 bases from J, leaving 16 bases between. This CDR3 comprises 16 residues. CDR1 is SGHVS and CDR2 is FQNEAQ in the germline V gene. The protocol was immunoSEQ multiplex PCR, while the TCRdb copy is restricted to in-frame clones and leaves out a portion. The top ten hold roughly 0.54% of the sample, which has some 75,000 clones, roughly 80% seen once. The source material was CD4+ T cells from blood, sampled before liver transplant. The chain employs TRBV7-8 and TRBJ2-1, with D possibly being TRBD2 (6 bases). The origin of this receptor is a human donor who received a liver transplant. CDR3 in DNA: TGTGCCAGCAGCCCCAGGCGGGGCCGCGCCTACAATGAGCAGTTCTTC. Protein sequence: CASSPRRGRAYNEQFF.